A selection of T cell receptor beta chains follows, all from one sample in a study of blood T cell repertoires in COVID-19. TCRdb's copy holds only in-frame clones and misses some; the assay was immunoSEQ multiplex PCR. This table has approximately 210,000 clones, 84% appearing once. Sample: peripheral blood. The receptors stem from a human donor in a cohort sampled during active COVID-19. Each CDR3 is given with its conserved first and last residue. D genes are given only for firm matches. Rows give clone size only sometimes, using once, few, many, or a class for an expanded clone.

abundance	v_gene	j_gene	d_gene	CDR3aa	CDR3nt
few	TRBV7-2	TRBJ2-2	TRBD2	CASSSHSGRAVYTGELFF	TGTGCCAGCAGCTCCCACAGCGGGAGGGCCGTCTACACCGGGGAGCTGTTTTTT
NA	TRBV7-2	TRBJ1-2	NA	CASSTYRVTDGYTF	TGTGCCAGCAGCACCTACAGGGTTACCGATGGCTACACCTTC
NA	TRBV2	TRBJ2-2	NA	CASRGEANTGELFF	TGTGCCAGCAGGGGAGAGGCGAACACCGGGGAGCTGTTTTTT
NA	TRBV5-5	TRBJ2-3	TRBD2	CASSLSSGRPHTQYF	TGTGCCAGCAGCTTGAGCAGCGGGAGGCCCCATACGCAGTATTTT
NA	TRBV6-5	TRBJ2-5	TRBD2	CASSQPGREQETQYF	TGTGCCAGCAGCCAACCTGGGAGGGAACAAGAGACCCAGTACTTC
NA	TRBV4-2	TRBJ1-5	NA	CASSQTRFGADQPQHF	TGTGCCAGCAGCCAAACAAGGTTTGGGGCTGATCAGCCCCAGCATTTT
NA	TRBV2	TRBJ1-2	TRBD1	CASSPGQGDYGYTF	TGTGCCAGCTCCCCGGGACAGGGCGATTATGGCTACACCTTC
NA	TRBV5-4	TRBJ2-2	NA	CASRADGFNTGELFF	TGTGCCAGCAGAGCGGACGGATTCAACACCGGGGAGCTGTTTTTT
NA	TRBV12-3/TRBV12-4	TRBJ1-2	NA	CASSFGYGGYTF	TGTGCCAGCAGTTTCGGGTATGGGGGCTACACCTTC
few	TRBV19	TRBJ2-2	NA	CASSIGGTNTGELFF	TGTGCCAGTAGTATAGGGGGGACAAACACCGGGGAGCTGTTTTTT
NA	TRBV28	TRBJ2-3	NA	CASCAGLEDTQYF	TGTGCCAGCTGTGCGGGACTTGAAGATACGCAGTATTTT
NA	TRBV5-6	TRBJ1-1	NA	CASSTRGFTEAFF	TGTGCCAGCAGCACGCGAGGGTTCACTGAAGCTTTCTTT
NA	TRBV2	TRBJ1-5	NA	CASSVGGLGMPQHF	TGTGCCAGCAGTGTGGGGGGTCTGGGTATGCCCCAGCATTTT
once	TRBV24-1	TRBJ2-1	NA	CATSPKDYYNEQFF	TGTGCCACCAGCCCCAAGGACTATTACAATGAGCAGTTCTTC
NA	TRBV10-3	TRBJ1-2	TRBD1	CAITDREWTNYGYTF	TGTGCCATAACGGACAGGGAATGGACTAACTATGGCTACACCTTC
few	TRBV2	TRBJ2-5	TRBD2	CASRGLAETQYF	TGTGCCAGCAGGGGACTAGCGGAGACCCAGTACTTC